The 13 T cell receptor beta chains reported below all come from one sample, sequenced in a study of immune evolution from preneoplasia to lung adenocarcinoma. Here immunoSEQ multiplex PCR was the method, and the copy in TCRdb shows in-frame clones only, minus some. The data contain about 3,700 clones, approximately 85% of them seen just once; the ten biggest clones take up approximately 2.1%. Sample: FFPE invasive lung adenocarcinoma tissue. The receptors were sampled from a person between 45 and 65 years old with lung adenocarcinoma.

The V and J genes are TRBV7-9 and TRBJ2-5, with D unresolved. The CDR3 loop spans 13 amino acids. Germline CDR1 SEHNR, CDR2 FQNEAQ (reference sequence). The V end lost 3 bases, the J end lost 5 bases, and 10 bases lay between the germline ends. The CDR3 nucleotides read TGTGCCAGCAGCTTCGGAGAGAGGGAGACCCAGTACTTC. Translating it yields CASSFGERETQYF.

The chain joins TRBV20-1 to TRBJ1-2, with 7 bases fitting TRBD1. The J segment lost 8 bases and the V segment lost 6 bases, leaving 6 bases of the junction unmatched. The CDR3 runs to 11 residues. Looked up from germline, CDR1 is DFQATT and CDR2 is SNEGSKA (reference sequence). The CDR3 is CSATGVLGYTF. In nucleotides, the CDR3 is TGCAGTGCCACAGGGGTACTGGGCTACACCTTC.

The chain combines TRBV28 with TRBJ1-2; TRBD1 matches at 7 bases. This CDR3 spans 16 amino acids. Germline CDR1 MDHEN, CDR2 SYDVKM. With V trimmed by 4 bases and J by 3 bases, 11 bases remained unmatched. This CDR3 reads CASSSGIGTADYGYTF. The CDR3 region has the DNA TGTGCCAGCAGTTCCGGGATCGGGACAGCTGACTATGGCTACACCTTC.

The chain has TRBV5-1 and TRBJ1-1; D call uncertain. CDR1 is SGHRS and CDR2 is YFSETQ in the germline V gene. The CDR3 has 13 residues. Deletions cut 0 bases from V and 1 base from J, with 4 bases between. The CDR3 nucleotides are TGCGCCAGCAGCTTGGCGGGGAACACTGAAGCTTTCTTT. This gives the protein CASSLAGNTEAFF.

This chain uses TRBV6-6 with TRBJ1-6; no clear D gene. CDR3 length equals 13 residues. The germline V and J ends were trimmed by 4 bases and 5 bases, with 6 bases remaining between them. The germline gives CDR1 MNHNY, CDR2 SVGAGI (reference sequence). CDR3 DNA sequence: TGTGCCAGCAGTTCCATTAATAATTCACCCCTCCACTTT. Translation gives CASSSINNSPLHF.

A single count supports this clone. The chain joins TRBV11-1 to TRBJ1-1; D gene uncertain. CDR3 length equals 13 residues. The V and J ends lost 5 bases and 3 bases respectively, with 10 bases between them. Germline CDR1 is SGHAT and CDR2 is FQDESV (reference sequence). CDR3 coding DNA: TGTGCCAGCAGCCGAGGGTTTGACACTGAAGCTTTCTTT. This translates into CASSRGFDTEAFF. Using reference TRBV11-1 and TRBJ1-1 for the parts outside the CDR3, the full variable domain is EAEVAQSPRYKITEKSQAVAFWCDPISGHATLYWYRQILGQGPELLVQFQDESVVDDSQLPKDRFSAERLKGVDSTLKIQPAELGDSAMYLCASSRGFDTEAFFGQGTRLTVV.

This clone has just one count. This rearrangement joins TRBV18 to TRBJ1-1; D is unclear. This CDR3 contains 13 residues. Per the germline V gene, CDR1 is KGHSH and CDR2 is LQKENI. V was clipped by 4 bases and J by 2 bases, with 8 bases between them. Here the CDR3 DNA reads TGTGCCAGCTCACAGGGAATCAACACTGAAGCTTTCTTT. Residues: CASSQGINTEAFF.

The chain links TRBV28 to TRBJ1-4; D remains ambiguous. V dropped 5 bases and J dropped 5 bases, with 6 bases sitting between them. The CDR3 contains 12 residues. CDR1 and CDR2 (germline): MDHEN, SYDVKM. Here the CDR3 reads CASSAANEKLFF. The CDR3, as DNA: TGTGCCAGCAGTGCCGCAAATGAAAAACTGTTTTTT.

The CDR3 nucleotides are TGCGCCAGCAGCCATCCAGGGGACTCCTACGAGCAGTACTTC. Amino acids: CASSHPGDSYEQYF. The genes are TRBV4-1 and TRBJ2-7, with D possibly TRBD1 on 6 matching bases. Germline lookup yields CDR1 MGHRA and CDR2 YSYEKL. V dropped 3 bases and J dropped 0 bases, with 9 bases sitting between them. The CDR3 runs 14 residues.

The CDR3 sequence is CASSLNTNTGELFF. CDR3 sequence (DNA): TGTGCCAGCAGCTTAAACACTAACACCGGGGAGCTGTTTTTT. The chain uses TRBV7-6 and TRBJ2-2; D unclear. V was trimmed by 2 bases and J by 2 bases, leaving 6 bases between them. The germline V gene encodes CDR1 SGHVS and CDR2 FNYEAQ. This CDR3 has 14 residues.

The chain links TRBV11-2 to TRBJ2-7; D is possibly TRBD1 or TRBD2 (6 bases each). Germline V gene lookup returns CDR1 SGHAT and CDR2 FQNNGV. V was pared by 6 bases and J by 6 bases, with 12 bases between. This CDR3 has 12 residues. In DNA, the CDR3 is TGTGCCAGCAGTTCGGGGGCGGTCGAGCAGTACTTC. It specifies CASSSGAVEQYF.

V usage is TRBV6-5 and J usage is TRBJ1-5; no clear D gene. Trimming pared 6 bases from V and 7 bases from J, leaving 19 bases between. CDR3 length equals 15 residues. The germline gives CDR1 MNHEY, CDR2 SVGAGI. The CDR3 bases are TGTGCCAGCAGCAGCACAGCGGGCGCTTGGCAGCCCCAGCATTTT. This encodes CASSSTAGAWQPQHF.

This chain connects TRBV4-1 to TRBJ1-2; 7 bases are a match to TRBD1. The germline V gene encodes CDR1 MGHRA and CDR2 YSYEKL. This CDR3 region has 15 residues. The V gene end was trimmed by 1 base and the J gene end by 4 bases; junction bases not matched to a gene: 6. CDR3 sequence reads: CASSQGGTATYGYTF. CDR3 nucleotides: TGCGCCAGCAGCCAAGGGGGGACAGCCACCTATGGCTACACCTTC.